A single TCR beta chain is shown here with its context. Sequenced by immunoSEQ multiplex PCR; TCRdb stores in-frame clones only, minus some. The sample lists tens of thousands of clones; under 95% were seen once. The sample originates from a study of OX40 agonist ivuxolimab in advanced cancers. About the study: Patients received intravenous ivuxolimab every 2 weeks at 0.01 to 10 mg/kg.

Trimming cost V 5 bases and J 2 bases, with 11 bases left between them. This CDR3 spans 14 amino acids. CDR1 SGHRS and CDR2 YFSETQ come from the germline V gene. The TCR sequence derives from an adult with an advanced solid tumor such as melanoma, head and neck, liver or kidney cancer. This chain links TRBV5-1 with TRBJ1-5, with D possibly TRBD1 on 5 matching bases. Sample: CD4+ or CD8+ T cells sorted from blood, taken in a trial of the OX40 agonist ivuxolimab. In DNA, the CDR3 is TGCGCCAGCAGTTTAGGGGTTGGCAATCAGCCCCAGCATTTT. Translating gives CASSLGVGNQPQHF.